The present TCR beta chain was sequenced within a study of cytomegalovirus exposure and HLA in healthy donors. The study, taken as a whole, reports: Donors were assumed by presence/absence analyses to have roughly uniform sequencing depth. The authors listed some 160 TCR beta chains as cytomegalovirus-associated.

Worth noting for this clone: Its antigen is not identified.

Primers: 60 Vbeta forward and 13 Jbeta reverse. TCRdb keeps only in-frame clones here, not all; method: immunoSEQ multiplex PCR. The repertoire holds 120,000 or so clones, with 75% to 85% as singletons. Germline V CDR1 and CDR2: LNHDA, SQIVND (reference sequence). CDR3 size: 13 residues. V gave up 3 bases and J gave up 8 bases; unmatched junction bases: 6. V and J are TRBV19 and TRBJ1-2; 7 nucleotides line up with TRBD1. The clonotype comes from a man younger than 40 in good health and CMV-seropositive. Sequencing was performed on PBMCs. The CDR3 coding sequence is TGTGCCAGTAGTATCGGACAGGTTGGAGGCTACACCTTC. Translation gives CASSIGQVGGYTF.